The clone carrying this T cell receptor (beta chain) was detected only a few times. Antigen unknown. Looked up from germline, CDR1 is SGHKS and CDR2 is YYEKEE (reference sequence). The V and J ends lost 2 bases and 1 base respectively, with 19 bases between them. This CDR3 contains 19 residues. The sample comes from a study of early T cells in non-severe SARS-CoV-2 infection. Study-level background: Sequencing of unsorted whole blood was done on bulk RNA, leaving chains unpaired. Study findings and constraints: The VDJdb matching leaned toward anti-spike CD8 responses and overlooked private and CD4 specificities.

Researchers tagged individual cDNA molecules with unique molecular identifiers. TCRdb reprocessed the 5' RACE reads via MiXCR and lists one record per CDR3 protein. The sample lists tens of thousands of distinct CDR3 sequences, roughly 9.7% occurring once. Sequenced input: whole blood. The rearrangement links TRBV5-5 to TRBJ2-6; perhaps TRBD1 as D (5 bases). This receptor was taken from an adult who was a healthcare worker with PCR-confirmed SARS-CoV-2 infection or an uninfected control (not recorded which). This CDR3 reads CASSFGPQQVNSGANVLTF. For the CDR3, the DNA is TGTGCCAGCAGCTTTGGCCCCCAACAGGTCAATTCTGGGGCCAACGTCCTGACTTTC. Combining the CDR3 with reference TRBV5-5 and TRBJ2-6 gives the whole variable domain DAGVTQSPTHLIKTRGQQVTLRCSPISGHKSVSWYQQVLGQGPQFIFQYYEKEERGRGNFPDRFSARQFPNYSSELNVNALLLGDSALYLCASSFGPQQVNSGANVLTFGAGSRLTVL.